The TCR beta chain under discussion was sequenced for a study of long-term antiretroviral therapy in people with HIV. Study-level background: The 2015 immediate-ART recommendation was preceded by the earliest samples by about a decade.

The assay, immunoSEQ v3.0, was run at survey level. For each individual sample, sequencing targeted about 35,000-55,000 T-cell genomes. Using immunoSEQ multiplex PCR, the repertoire was profiled, and TCRdb retains in-frame clones only, with some absent. The sample has under 30,000 clones, 82% seen once. Each HIV-infected participant was given treatment in the United States. Specimens retained roughly 1-11 million cryopreserved PBMC preceding DNA extraction. The V end lost 2 bases, the J end lost 4 bases, and 12 bases lay between the germline ends. Germline loops: CDR1 SGHDT, CDR2 YYEEEE. The CDR3 is 14 amino acids.

The sequences come from unsorted PBMCs, collected 0.8 years before starting antiretroviral therapy. The clonotype was recovered from a man between 18 and 35 years old with HIV. The chain joins TRBV5-6 to TRBJ1-2, with D tentatively TRBD1 (5 bases). The CDR3 loop reads CASSFDRVFYGYTF. CDR3 sequence (DNA): TGTGCCAGCAGCTTCGACAGAGTATTCTATGGCTACACCTTC.